This T cell receptor (beta chain) was observed in a study of Ad26.COV2.S vaccination and SARS-CoV-2 variants. For this clone: Its antigen is unknown.

The treatment here: over 15 received Ad26.COV2.S at low or high dose, single or two shots; about five received placebo; per-sample allocation not given. On day 63 after the first injection, vaccine and placebo recipients gave samples. The sample came from a Boston adult aged 18-55 years. Findings and limits, study-wide: Those who received the vaccine showed greater spike-specific TCR breadth than those given placebo. Possible underestimation of total T cell responses by the TCR breadth and depth analyses was noted.

Profiled with immunoSEQ multiplex PCR; TCRdb holds only in-frame clones, not every one. The table shows a few hundred thousand clones, with 75% to 95% occurring only once. The CDR3 consists of 14 residues. V shed 3 bases and J shed 3 bases, with 6 bases lying between them. Looked up from germline, CDR1 is SGHAT and CDR2 is FQNNGV. The TCR originated in a person aged 18 to 65 who received the Ad26.COV2.S COVID-19 vaccine or a placebo. Source: peripheral blood, taken in a trial of Ad26.COV2.S vaccine versus placebo. This chain links TRBV11-2 with TRBJ1-6, with no clear D. DNA of the CDR3: TGTGCCAGCAGCTTTTCCGTCTATAATTCACCCCTCCACTTT. Its protein is CASSFSVYNSPLHF.